The rows below give T cell receptor beta chains drawn from one sample of a study of blood T cell repertoires in COVID-19. Profiling relied on immunoSEQ multiplex PCR, and the TCRdb table lists in-frame clones only, not all of them. The sample has more than 65,000 clones, 65% to 85% seen once. The sequenced sample consisted of peripheral blood. These receptors were collected from a man aged 55 to 70 with acute or convalescent COVID-19. Each CDR3 is given with its conserved first and last residue. Fields, in order: CDR3 protein, CDR3 DNA, clone size, D gene, V gene, J gene. D genes are given only for firm matches. Not every row has a clone size; where given, it reads once, few, many or a size class.

cdr3_aa: CASSEFVGANGNTIYF
cdr3_nt: TGCGCCAGCAGTGAGTTCGTGGGGGCAAATGGAAACACCATATATTTT
clone_size: NA
d_call: NA
v_call: TRBV10-1
j_call: TRBJ1-3

cdr3_aa: CASSYSGTANEKLFF
cdr3_nt: TGTGCCAGCAGTTACTCAGGGACAGCTAATGAAAAACTGTTTTTT
clone_size: NA
d_call: TRBD1
v_call: TRBV6-2/TRBV6-3
j_call: TRBJ1-4

cdr3_aa: CASSLTVEGPGNTIYF
cdr3_nt: TGTGCCAGCAGTTTGACAGTCGAAGGGCCTGGAAACACCATATATTTT
clone_size: NA
d_call: NA
v_call: TRBV6-6
j_call: TRBJ1-3

cdr3_aa: CASSSAPGEGPNQPQHF
cdr3_nt: TGTGCCAGCAGCTCTGCGCCAGGGGAGGGACCCAATCAGCCCCAGCATTTT
clone_size: NA
d_call: NA
v_call: TRBV7-9
j_call: TRBJ1-5

cdr3_aa: CASSYSGSGGSYEQYF
cdr3_nt: TGTGCCAGCAGTTACTCGGGTAGCGGGGGTTCCTACGAGCAGTACTTC
clone_size: NA
d_call: TRBD2
v_call: TRBV6-5
j_call: TRBJ2-7

cdr3_aa: CASSLDRGLGGYTF
cdr3_nt: TGTGCCAGCAGCTTAGATCGGGGTTTAGGCGGCTACACCTTC
clone_size: NA
d_call: NA
v_call: TRBV7-9
j_call: TRBJ1-2

cdr3_aa: CASSPGQYSNQPQHF
cdr3_nt: TGTGCCAGCAGTCCCGGACAGTATAGCAATCAGCCCCAGCATTTT
clone_size: NA
d_call: NA
v_call: TRBV6-6
j_call: TRBJ1-5

cdr3_aa: CASTGGQGQPQHF
cdr3_nt: TGTGCCAGCACGGGGGGCCAGGGGCAGCCCCAGCATTTT
clone_size: NA
d_call: NA
v_call: TRBV27
j_call: TRBJ1-5

cdr3_aa: CASSQEGKGNYGYTF
cdr3_nt: TGTGCCAGCAGCCAGGAGGGCAAGGGTAACTATGGCTACACCTTC
clone_size: NA
d_call: NA
v_call: TRBV3-1/TRBV3-2
j_call: TRBJ1-2

cdr3_aa: CASSYGQGAGNYGYTF
cdr3_nt: TGTGCCAGTAGCTACGGACAGGGGGCAGGCAACTATGGCTACACCTTC
clone_size: NA
d_call: TRBD1
v_call: TRBV19
j_call: TRBJ1-2

cdr3_aa: CASSYPLRYGYTF
cdr3_nt: TGTGCCAGCAGTTACCCTCTACGCTATGGCTACACCTTC
clone_size: NA
d_call: NA
v_call: TRBV6-5
j_call: TRBJ1-2

cdr3_aa: CASSLGTGRNEQYF
cdr3_nt: TGTGCCAGCAGCCTCGGGACAGGGCGGAACGAGCAGTACTTC
clone_size: NA
d_call: TRBD1
v_call: TRBV11-3
j_call: TRBJ2-7

cdr3_aa: CASSVSGATDTQYF
cdr3_nt: TGTGCCAGCAGCGTAAGCGGGGCCACAGATACGCAGTATTTT
clone_size: NA
d_call: TRBD2
v_call: TRBV7-3
j_call: TRBJ2-3

cdr3_aa: CASSLNSDNYGYTF
cdr3_nt: TGTGCCAGCAGCTTAAATTCAGATAACTATGGCTACACCTTC
clone_size: NA
d_call: NA
v_call: TRBV7-3
j_call: TRBJ1-2

cdr3_aa: CASSQSVEGVGTQYF
cdr3_nt: TGTGCCAGCAGTCAGTCGGTAGAGGGGGTGGGTACGCAGTATTTT
clone_size: once
d_call: NA
v_call: TRBV6-5
j_call: TRBJ2-3

cdr3_aa: CASSPGQGETQYF
cdr3_nt: TGTGCCAGCTCACCAGGGCAGGGAGAGACCCAGTACTTC
clone_size: NA
d_call: NA
v_call: TRBV18
j_call: TRBJ2-5

cdr3_aa: CASSIRQTKNEKLFF
cdr3_nt: TGTGCCAGTAGTATTCGACAGACAAAGAATGAAAAACTGTTTTTT
clone_size: NA
d_call: NA
v_call: TRBV19
j_call: TRBJ1-4

cdr3_aa: CASSLEGATYEQYF
cdr3_nt: TGTGCCAGCAGCTTAGAGGGGGCGACCTACGAGCAGTACTTC
clone_size: NA
d_call: TRBD1
v_call: TRBV7-8
j_call: TRBJ2-7

cdr3_aa: CASNRQGVNYGYTF
cdr3_nt: TGTGCCAGCAATCGCCAGGGCGTCAACTATGGCTACACCTTC
clone_size: NA
d_call: NA
v_call: TRBV3-1/TRBV3-2
j_call: TRBJ1-2

cdr3_aa: CASRRDRGTAFF
cdr3_nt: TGTGCCAGCAGGAGGGACAGGGGAACAGCTTTCTTT
clone_size: NA
d_call: TRBD1
v_call: TRBV2
j_call: TRBJ1-1

cdr3_aa: CASSLSGTGSTDTQYF
cdr3_nt: TGTGCCAGCAGCCTTTCCGGGACAGGAAGCACAGATACGCAGTATTTT
clone_size: NA
d_call: TRBD1
v_call: TRBV3-1/TRBV3-2
j_call: TRBJ2-3

cdr3_aa: CASSVGLLTEAFF
cdr3_nt: TGTGCCAGCAGCGTAGGTCTGTTAACTGAAGCTTTCTTT
clone_size: NA
d_call: NA
v_call: TRBV9
j_call: TRBJ1-1

cdr3_aa: CASSLGLAGGRVDTQYF
cdr3_nt: TGTGCCAGCAGCCTCGGACTAGCGGGGGGCCGTGTAGATACGCAGTATTTT
clone_size: once
d_call: TRBD2
v_call: TRBV7-3
j_call: TRBJ2-3

cdr3_aa: CASSFLDRYTEAFF
cdr3_nt: TGTGCCAGCAGCTTCCTGGACAGATACACTGAAGCTTTCTTT
clone_size: NA
d_call: NA
v_call: TRBV7-2
j_call: TRBJ1-1

cdr3_aa: CASSQLSSGANVLTF
cdr3_nt: TGTGCCAGCAGCCAACTTTCCTCTGGGGCCAACGTCCTGACTTTC
clone_size: NA
d_call: NA
v_call: TRBV14
j_call: TRBJ2-6

cdr3_aa: CASSYGTGYTGELFF
cdr3_nt: TGTGCCAGCAGTTACGGGACAGGGTATACCGGGGAGCTGTTTTTT
clone_size: NA
d_call: TRBD1
v_call: TRBV6-5
j_call: TRBJ2-2

cdr3_aa: CASIRGLGRANTEAFF
cdr3_nt: TGTGCCAGTATTCGCGGGCTGGGTAGGGCGAACACTGAAGCTTTCTTT
clone_size: NA
d_call: NA
v_call: TRBV19
j_call: TRBJ1-1

cdr3_aa: CASSYASYNEQFF
cdr3_nt: TGTGCCAGCAGTTACGCCAGCTACAATGAGCAGTTCTTC
clone_size: NA
d_call: NA
v_call: TRBV6-5
j_call: TRBJ2-1

cdr3_aa: CASSLGGLAGEQETQYF
cdr3_nt: TGTGCCAGCAGCTTAGGGGGACTAGCGGGGGAGCAAGAGACCCAGTACTTC
clone_size: NA
d_call: TRBD2
v_call: TRBV11-2
j_call: TRBJ2-5

cdr3_aa: CASSHLGQANTEAFF
cdr3_nt: TGTGCCAGCAGCCACTTAGGACAGGCGAACACTGAAGCTTTCTTT
clone_size: NA
d_call: TRBD1
v_call: TRBV14
j_call: TRBJ1-1

cdr3_aa: CAIAFQDSNNSPLHF
cdr3_nt: TGTGCCATCGCGTTTCAGGACAGCAACAATTCACCCCTCCACTTT
clone_size: NA
d_call: NA
v_call: TRBV7-9
j_call: TRBJ1-6

cdr3_aa: CASSQGAGNEKLFF
cdr3_nt: TGTGCCAGCAGCCAGGGGGCGGGCAATGAAAAACTGTTTTTT
clone_size: once
d_call: NA
v_call: TRBV3-1/TRBV3-2
j_call: TRBJ1-4

cdr3_aa: CASSQDYGVRQPQHF
cdr3_nt: TGCGCCAGCAGCCAAGATTACGGGGTCAGGCAGCCCCAGCATTTT
clone_size: NA
d_call: NA
v_call: TRBV4-3
j_call: TRBJ1-5

cdr3_aa: CASTTGIYEQYF
cdr3_nt: TGTGCCAGCACCACAGGGATCTACGAGCAGTACTTC
clone_size: NA
d_call: NA
v_call: TRBV7-8
j_call: TRBJ2-7

cdr3_aa: CASSLRAGQETQYF
cdr3_nt: TGCGCCAGCAGCCTTAGAGCGGGTCAAGAGACCCAGTACTTC
clone_size: NA
d_call: NA
v_call: TRBV5-1
j_call: TRBJ2-5

cdr3_aa: CASSLEEQGVLLSF
cdr3_nt: TGTGCCAGCAGCTTAGAAGAACAGGGTGTTCTTTTATCGTTC
clone_size: NA
d_call: NA
v_call: TRBV11-1
j_call: TRBJ1-2

cdr3_aa: CASSLPGTEYNEQFF
cdr3_nt: TGTGCCAGCAGCCTACCCGGGACAGAGTACAATGAGCAGTTCTTC
clone_size: few
d_call: TRBD1
v_call: TRBV11-1
j_call: TRBJ2-1

cdr3_aa: CASSYTSGAVQETQYF
cdr3_nt: TGTGCCAGCAGTTATACCAGCGGGGCCGTCCAAGAGACCCAGTACTTC
clone_size: NA
d_call: TRBD2
v_call: TRBV6-6
j_call: TRBJ2-5

cdr3_aa: CASSYSGQVTDTQYF
cdr3_nt: TGTGCCAGCAGTTACTCGGGGCAGGTCACAGATACGCAGTATTTT
clone_size: NA
d_call: NA
v_call: TRBV6-5
j_call: TRBJ2-3

cdr3_aa: CASSPLGGQGEETQYF
cdr3_nt: TGTGCCAGCAGTCCCCTTGGAGGCCAGGGGGAGGAGACCCAGTACTTC
clone_size: NA
d_call: TRBD1
v_call: TRBV6-2/TRBV6-3
j_call: TRBJ2-5

cdr3_aa: CASSVSGGAFADTQYF
cdr3_nt: TGTGCCAGCAGCGTGAGCGGGGGGGCCTTCGCAGATACGCAGTATTTT
clone_size: NA
d_call: TRBD2
v_call: TRBV9
j_call: TRBJ2-3

cdr3_aa: CASSLPGLAGDNTGELFF
cdr3_nt: TGCGCCAGCAGCCTTCCGGGACTAGCGGGGGATAACACCGGGGAGCTGTTTTTT
clone_size: NA
d_call: TRBD2
v_call: TRBV5-1
j_call: TRBJ2-2

cdr3_aa: CASSAGTRKVFTGELFF
cdr3_nt: TGCGCCAGCAGCGCGGGCACTCGGAAAGTCTTCACCGGGGAGCTGTTTTTT
clone_size: once
d_call: NA
v_call: TRBV5-1
j_call: TRBJ2-2

cdr3_aa: CASRDRGPGELFF
cdr3_nt: TGTGCCAGCAGGGACAGGGGTCCCGGGGAGCTGTTTTTT
clone_size: NA
d_call: TRBD1
v_call: TRBV7-9
j_call: TRBJ2-2

cdr3_aa: CASSRTLGTGEKLFF
cdr3_nt: TGTGCCAGCAGCCGAACACTAGGGACAGGTGAAAAACTGTTTTTT
clone_size: NA
d_call: TRBD1
v_call: TRBV3-1/TRBV3-2
j_call: TRBJ1-4

cdr3_aa: CASNTGTGLNQPQHF
cdr3_nt: TGTGCCAGCAACACCGGGACAGGGTTAAATCAGCCCCAGCATTTT
clone_size: NA
d_call: TRBD1
v_call: TRBV6-5
j_call: TRBJ1-5

cdr3_aa: CASSRTGVSGNTIYF
cdr3_nt: TGTGCCAGCAGCCGTACAGGAGTCTCTGGAAACACCATATATTTT
clone_size: NA
d_call: NA
v_call: TRBV6-5
j_call: TRBJ1-3

cdr3_aa: CASKLIGDTYNSPLHF
cdr3_nt: TGTGCCAGCAAATTGATCGGGGATACCTATAATTCACCCCTCCACTTT
clone_size: NA
d_call: NA
v_call: TRBV2
j_call: TRBJ1-6

cdr3_aa: CASSDGQISGNTIYF
cdr3_nt: TGTGCCAGCAGTGATGGGCAGATCTCTGGAAACACCATATATTTT
clone_size: once
d_call: NA
v_call: TRBV2
j_call: TRBJ1-3